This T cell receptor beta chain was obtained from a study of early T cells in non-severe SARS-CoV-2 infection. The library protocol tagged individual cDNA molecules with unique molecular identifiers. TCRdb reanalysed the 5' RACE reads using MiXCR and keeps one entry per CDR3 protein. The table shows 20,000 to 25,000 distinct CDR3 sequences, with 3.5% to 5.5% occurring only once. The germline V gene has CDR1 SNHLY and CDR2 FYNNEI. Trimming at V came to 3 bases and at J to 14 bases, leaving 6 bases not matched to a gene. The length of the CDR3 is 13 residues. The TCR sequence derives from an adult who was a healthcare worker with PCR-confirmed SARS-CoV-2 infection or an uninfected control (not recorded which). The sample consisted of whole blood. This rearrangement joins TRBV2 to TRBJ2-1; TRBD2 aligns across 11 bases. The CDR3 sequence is CASSDMETSGKFF. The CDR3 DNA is TGTGCCAGCAGTGATATGGAGACTAGCGGGAAGTTCTTC.